A selection of T cell receptor beta chains follows, all from one sample in a study of response to subunit inactivated influenza vaccine. A single record per CDR3 protein comes from TCRdb applying MiXCR to the RT-PCR reads. The table includes roughly 650,000 distinct CDR3 sequences, around a sixth detected once. This sample comprised PBMCs from blood, obtained 11 to 12 days after vaccination. The receptors stem from a man between 45 and 60 years old who received an inactivated influenza vaccine. CDR3s include the opening cysteine and the closing phenylalanine or tryptophan. D genes are given only for firm matches. A row's size may be missing; if present it is once, few, many or a size class.

V: TRBV3-1; D: NA; J: TRBJ1-5; size: NA; CDR3: CASSQRGSNQPQHF; DNA: TGTGCCAGCAGCCAAAGGGGCAGCAATCAGCCCCAGCATTTT
V: TRBV7-7; D: NA; J: TRBJ2-5; size: few; CDR3: CASSQEREETQYF; DNA: TGTGCTAGCAGCCAGGAACGGGAGGAGACCCAGTACTTC
V: TRBV6-1; D: NA; J: TRBJ2-5; size: few; CDR3: CASSQQGAGGTQYF; DNA: TGTGCCAGCAGTCAGCAGGGAGCTGGTGGGACCCAGTACTTC
V: TRBV5-1; D: NA; J: TRBJ2-2; size: few; CDR3: CASSLRQGITGELFF; DNA: TGCGCCAGCAGCTTGAGGCAGGGGATCACCGGGGAGCTGTTTTTT
V: TRBV5-1; D: TRBD1; J: TRBJ2-7; size: many; CDR3: CASSIWDRNYEQYF; DNA: TGCGCCAGCAGTATATGGGACAGGAACTACGAGCAGTACTTC
V: TRBV20-1; D: NA; J: TRBJ2-7; size: NA; CDR3: CSARGFGPGESYEQYF; DNA: TGCAGTGCTAGAGGCTTTGGGCCAGGGGAATCCTACGAGCAGTACTTC
V: TRBV6-2/TRBV6-3; D: TRBD2; J: TRBJ2-7; size: few; CDR3: CASSYPSGRASYEQYF; DNA: TGTGCCAGCAGTTACCCCAGCGGGAGGGCCTCCTACGAGCAGTACTTC
V: TRBV24-1; D: TRBD2; J: TRBJ2-1; size: many; CDR3: CATSDGGTYNEQFF; DNA: TGTGCCACCAGTGACGGGGGGACTTACAATGAGCAGTTCTTC
V: TRBV5-1; D: NA; J: TRBJ1-1; size: few; CDR3: CASSLARGSGRTEAFF; DNA: TGCGCCAGCAGCTTGGCGCGGGGTTCTGGGCGGACTGAAGCTTTCTTT
V: TRBV12-3/TRBV12-4; D: NA; J: TRBJ2-3; size: NA; CDR3: CASTLTEQAFTDTQYF; DNA: TGTGCCAGCACCCTAACGGAACAGGCTTTCACAGATACGCAGTATTTT
V: TRBV6-2/TRBV6-3; D: TRBD2; J: TRBJ2-1; size: NA; CDR3: CASSSLLAGAYNEQFF; DNA: TGTGCCAGCAGCTCTCTCCTAGCGGGAGCCTACAATGAGCAGTTCTTC
V: TRBV18; D: TRBD1; J: TRBJ2-7; size: NA; CDR3: CASSPTGAHEQYF; DNA: TGTGCCAGCTCACCAACAGGGGCCCACGAGCAGTACTTC
V: TRBV7-2; D: NA; J: TRBJ2-1; size: few; CDR3: CASSLKFRQFVPNEQFF; DNA: TGTGCCAGCAGCTTAAAATTTAGGCAGTTCGTTCCCAATGAGCAGTTCTTC
V: TRBV6-2/TRBV6-3; D: NA; J: TRBJ1-4; size: few; CDR3: CASRMTALAEKLFF; DNA: TGTGCCAGCAGAATGACGGCCCTGGCTGAAAAACTGTTTTTT
V: TRBV29-1; D: NA; J: TRBJ2-3; size: few; CDR3: CSATESTDTQYF; DNA: TGCAGCGCTACCGAAAGCACAGATACGCAGTATTTT
V: TRBV3-1; D: NA; J: TRBJ2-3; size: NA; CDR3: CASSQVFVGGLGTDTQYF; DNA: TGTGCCAGCAGCCAAGTCTTTGTGGGGGGGCTCGGCACAGATACGCAGTATTTT
V: TRBV3-1; D: NA; J: TRBJ1-6; size: NA; CDR3: CASSQSTAGHSPLHF; DNA: TGTGCCAGCAGCCAATCTACTGCGGGGCATTCACCCCTCCACTTT
V: TRBV20-1; D: NA; J: TRBJ1-6; size: few; CDR3: CSAREKFNNSPLHF; DNA: TGCAGTGCTAGAGAAAAGTTTAATAATTCACCCCTCCACTTT
V: TRBV15; D: TRBD1; J: TRBJ2-7; size: few; CDR3: CATSDPDPGQVPYEQYF; DNA: TGTGCCACCAGCGATCCTGACCCGGGACAGGTTCCCTACGAGCAGTACTTC
V: TRBV3-1; D: TRBD1; J: TRBJ1-1; size: NA; CDR3: CASSQYRDRGEAFF; DNA: TGTGCCAGCAGCCAATACCGGGACAGGGGAGAAGCTTTCTTT
V: TRBV20-1; D: NA; J: TRBJ2-7; size: many; CDR3: CSAKNPQGPSYEQYF; DNA: TGCAGTGCCAAGAACCCACAGGGACCCTCCTACGAGCAGTACTTC
V: TRBV6-2/TRBV6-3; D: TRBD2; J: TRBJ2-2; size: few; CDR3: CASSYSISSGGAGITGELFF; DNA: TGTGCCAGCAGTTACTCGATTTCTAGCGGGGGGGCAGGCATCACCGGGGAGCTGTTTTTT
V: TRBV7-3; D: TRBD1; J: TRBJ2-1; size: NA; CDR3: CASSPGTGEMYNEQFF; DNA: TGTGCCAGCAGCCCAGGGACAGGCGAAATGTACAATGAGCAGTTCTTC
V: TRBV12-3/TRBV12-4; D: NA; J: TRBJ2-3; size: NA; CDR3: CASSFGAADTQYF; DNA: TGTGCCAGCAGTTTCGGGGCTGCAGATACGCAGTATTTT
V: TRBV20-1; D: NA; J: TRBJ2-5; size: few; CDR3: CSASHHQRQETQYF; DNA: TGCAGTGCTAGTCACCACCAGCGGCAAGAGACCCAGTACTTC
V: TRBV9; D: NA; J: TRBJ1-1; size: NA; CDR3: CASSWEGSTEAFF; DNA: TGTGCCAGCAGTTGGGAGGGTTCGACTGAAGCTTTCTTT
V: TRBV20-1; D: TRBD1; J: TRBJ1-5; size: many; CDR3: CSACRTGRGNQPQHF; DNA: TGCAGTGCGTGTAGGACAGGGCGCGGCAATCAGCCCCAGCATTTT
V: TRBV7-8; D: NA; J: TRBJ2-5; size: once; CDR3: CASHKRRERGTQYF; DNA: TGTGCCAGCCACAAAAGGAGGGAACGGGGGACCCAGTACTTC
V: TRBV15; D: TRBD2; J: TRBJ2-3; size: many; CDR3: CATSSQRGSGADTQYF; DNA: TGTGCCACCAGCTCTCAGCGGGGGTCTGGTGCAGATACGCAGTATTTT
V: TRBV15; D: NA; J: TRBJ2-5; size: few; CDR3: CATSREKLRGRNQETQYF; DNA: TGTGCCACCAGCAGAGAAAAGTTACGGGGAAGGAACCAAGAGACCCAGTACTTC
V: TRBV5-1; D: NA; J: TRBJ2-1; size: few; CDR3: CASSLRLGTPPNEQFF; DNA: TGCGCCAGCAGCTTGCGGTTAGGGACTCCCCCCAATGAGCAGTTCTTC
V: TRBV10-1; D: TRBD2; J: TRBJ2-1; size: few; CDR3: CASSTGTRVFEQFF; DNA: TGCGCCAGTAGCACCGGGACTAGGGTGTTTGAGCAGTTCTTC
V: TRBV29-1; D: NA; J: TRBJ2-5; size: NA; CDR3: CSATGTLGETQYF; DNA: TGCAGCGCAACCGGGACCCTGGGAGAGACCCAGTACTTC
V: TRBV12-3/TRBV12-4; D: NA; J: TRBJ1-3; size: NA; CDR3: CASSTWTVNTIYF; DNA: TGTGCCAGCAGTACATGGACGGTGAACACCATATATTTT
V: TRBV12-3/TRBV12-4; D: NA; J: TRBJ1-2; size: few; CDR3: CASRAAKVGGYTF; DNA: TGTGCCAGCAGAGCTGCCAAGGTCGGTGGCTACACCTTC
V: TRBV7-8; D: TRBD1; J: TRBJ1-1; size: NA; CDR3: CASSGRTGFGTEAFF; DNA: TGTGCCAGCAGCGGGCGGACAGGGTTCGGCACTGAAGCTTTCTTT
V: TRBV24-1; D: TRBD1; J: TRBJ1-1; size: few; CDR3: CATSDRQGRNEAFF; DNA: TGTGCCACCAGTGATCGACAGGGCAGGAATGAAGCTTTCTTT
V: TRBV7-2; D: TRBD1; J: TRBJ2-4; size: few; CDR3: CASSSGGSRGFNIQYF; DNA: TGTGCCAGCAGCTCAGGGGGAAGCCGGGGATTCAACATTCAGTACTTC
V: TRBV7-2; D: NA; J: TRBJ2-7; size: NA; CDR3: CASSLVGKPTGEQYF; DNA: TGTGCCAGCAGCTTAGTGGGGAAACCGACGGGGGAGCAGTACTTC
V: TRBV11-1; D: NA; J: TRBJ2-3; size: NA; CDR3: CASSQRAGGIDTQYF; DNA: TGTGCCAGCAGCCAGCGGGCAGGAGGTATAGATACGCAGTATTTT
V: TRBV11-2; D: NA; J: TRBJ2-2; size: few; CDR3: CASSLFGQPNTGELFF; DNA: TGTGCCAGCAGCTTATTCGGACAGCCAAACACCGGGGAGCTGTTTTTT
V: TRBV20-1; D: NA; J: TRBJ2-1; size: NA; CDR3: CSASAGTAYNEQFF; DNA: TGCAGTGCTAGTGCGGGGACAGCCTACAATGAGCAGTTCTTC
V: TRBV6-2/TRBV6-3; D: TRBD1; J: TRBJ2-3; size: NA; CDR3: CASSRPGTGLTDTQYF; DNA: TGTGCCAGCAGTCGACCCGGGACAGGGCTCACAGATACGCAGTATTTT
V: TRBV19; D: NA; J: TRBJ1-2; size: few; CDR3: CASSTTAGAGSQRGYGYTF; DNA: TGTGCCAGTAGTACCACCGCGGGGGCCGGCAGCCAGAGGGGCTATGGCTACACCTTC